This TCR beta chain originates from a study of cytomegalovirus exposure and HLA in healthy donors. PCR was performed using 60 Vbeta and 13 Jbeta primers. Data came from immunoSEQ multiplex PCR; TCRdb stores just in-frame clones and leaves some out. This sample yields tens of thousands of clones, of which over 60% are seen a single time; roughly 4% belongs to the top ten. Trimming took off 5 bases at V and 6 bases at J, with 25 bases between the two ends. Germline V CDR1 and CDR2: SNHLY, FYNNEI. The CDR3 spans 17 residues. This sequence originates from a male donor in good health and CMV-seropositive. The sample comprised PBMCs. This sequence joins TRBV2 and TRBJ1-2, with TRBD1 as a possible D gene (5 bases). CDR3 amino acids: CASSPRAVAARRDGYTF. The CDR3 bases are TGTGCCAGCAGTCCCAGGGCGGTGGCCGCGCGGCGCGATGGCTACACCTTC.